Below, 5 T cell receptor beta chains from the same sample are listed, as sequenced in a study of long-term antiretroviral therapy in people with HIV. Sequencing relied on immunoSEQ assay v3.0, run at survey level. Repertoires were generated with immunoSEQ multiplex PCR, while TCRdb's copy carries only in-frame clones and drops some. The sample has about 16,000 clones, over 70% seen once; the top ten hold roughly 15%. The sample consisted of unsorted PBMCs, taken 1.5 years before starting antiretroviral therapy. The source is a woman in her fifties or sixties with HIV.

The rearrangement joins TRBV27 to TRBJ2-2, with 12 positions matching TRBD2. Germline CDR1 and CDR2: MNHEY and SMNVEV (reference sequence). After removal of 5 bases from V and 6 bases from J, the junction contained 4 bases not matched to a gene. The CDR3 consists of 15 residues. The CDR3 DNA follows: TGTGCCAGCAGTCCGCCTAGCGGGGGGGCCGGGGAGCTGTTTTTT. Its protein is CASSPPSGGAGELFF.

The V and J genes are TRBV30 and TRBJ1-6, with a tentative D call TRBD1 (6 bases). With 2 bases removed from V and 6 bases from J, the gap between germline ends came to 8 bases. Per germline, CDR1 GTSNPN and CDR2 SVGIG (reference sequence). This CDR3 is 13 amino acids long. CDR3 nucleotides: TGTGCCTGGAGTAAGGGGGGTAATTCACCCCTCCACTTT. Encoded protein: CAWSKGGNSPLHF.

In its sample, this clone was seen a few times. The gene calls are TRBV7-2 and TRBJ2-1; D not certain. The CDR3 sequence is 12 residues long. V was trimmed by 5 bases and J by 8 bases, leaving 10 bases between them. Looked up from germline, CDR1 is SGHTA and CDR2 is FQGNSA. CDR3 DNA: TGTGCCAGCAGCCCCCTGAGCGATGAGCAGTTCTTC. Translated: CASSPLSDEQFF.

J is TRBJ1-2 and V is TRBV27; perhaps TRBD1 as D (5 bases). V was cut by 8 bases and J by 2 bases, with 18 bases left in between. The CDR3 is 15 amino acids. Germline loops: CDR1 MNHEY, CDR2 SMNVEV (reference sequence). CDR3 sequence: CASWKGRPPNYGYTF. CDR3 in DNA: TGTGCCAGCTGGAAGGGACGGCCCCCCAACTATGGCTACACCTTC.

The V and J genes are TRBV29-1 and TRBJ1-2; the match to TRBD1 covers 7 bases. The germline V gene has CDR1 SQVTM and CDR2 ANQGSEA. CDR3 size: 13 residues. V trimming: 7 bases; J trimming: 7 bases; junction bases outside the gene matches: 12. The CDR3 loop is CSARDSLGFGYTF. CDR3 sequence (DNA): TGCAGCGCTCGGGACAGCCTTGGCTTTGGCTACACCTTC.